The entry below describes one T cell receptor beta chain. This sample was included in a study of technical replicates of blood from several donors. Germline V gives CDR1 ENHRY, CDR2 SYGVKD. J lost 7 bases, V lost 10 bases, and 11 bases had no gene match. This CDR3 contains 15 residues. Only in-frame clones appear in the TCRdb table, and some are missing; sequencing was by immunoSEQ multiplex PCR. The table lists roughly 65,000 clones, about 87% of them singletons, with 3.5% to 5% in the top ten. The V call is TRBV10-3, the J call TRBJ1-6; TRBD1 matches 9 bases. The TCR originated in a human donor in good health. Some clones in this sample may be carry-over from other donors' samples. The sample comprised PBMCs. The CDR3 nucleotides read TGTGCCACCCATTCACAGGGGGCGGAAAATTCACCCCTCCACTTT. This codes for CATHSQGAENSPLHF.